These T cell receptor beta chains were read from a single sample in a study of T cell clonotyping in hematopoietic cell transplantation. Some clones are missing from TCRdb's copy, which holds only in-frame ones; the method was immunoSEQ multiplex PCR. The data contain tens of thousands of clones, roughly 91% of them seen just once; the ten biggest clones take up 2% to 2.5%. Sequencing was performed on peripheral blood mononuclear cells, taken before stem cell transplant. The source of these receptors is a man between 45 and 60 years old with acute myeloid leukemia. Some clones in this sample may be carry-over from other donors' samples. The CDR3 runs from the conserved cysteine through the conserved F or W. Fields, in order: CDR3 protein, V gene, J gene, D gene. D genes are given only for firm matches.

CDR3 protein: CASSQANYGYTF
V gene: TRBV27
J gene: TRBJ1-2
D gene: NA

CDR3 protein: CASRYTGTSGNTIYF
V gene: TRBV6-5
J gene: TRBJ1-3
D gene: NA

CDR3 protein: CAWSVQGNTEAFF
V gene: TRBV30
J gene: TRBJ1-1
D gene: NA

CDR3 protein: CASSENSHYEQYF
V gene: TRBV6-1
J gene: TRBJ2-7
D gene: NA

CDR3 protein: CASSLFTGAVSDEQYF
V gene: TRBV5-6
J gene: TRBJ2-7
D gene: NA

CDR3 protein: CASSKRDGAYEQYF
V gene: TRBV11-3
J gene: TRBJ2-7
D gene: NA

CDR3 protein: CASSQHEDRSSSYEQYF
V gene: TRBV23-1
J gene: TRBJ2-7
D gene: TRBD1

CDR3 protein: CASSWRAGANTGELFF
V gene: TRBV7-2
J gene: TRBJ2-2
D gene: TRBD2

CDR3 protein: CASSLEGTAYEQYF
V gene: TRBV7-2
J gene: TRBJ2-7
D gene: NA

CDR3 protein: CASSLVATEAFF
V gene: TRBV5-6
J gene: TRBJ1-1
D gene: NA

CDR3 protein: CASRFLLAQDTQYF
V gene: TRBV5-4
J gene: TRBJ2-3
D gene: TRBD2

CDR3 protein: CSASPTDTQYF
V gene: TRBV20-1
J gene: TRBJ2-3
D gene: NA

CDR3 protein: CASSLRGIDTEAFF
V gene: TRBV5-6
J gene: TRBJ1-1
D gene: NA

CDR3 protein: CSGVQGMNTEAFF
V gene: TRBV29-1
J gene: TRBJ1-1
D gene: NA

CDR3 protein: CATSRVTGTSYEQYF
V gene: TRBV15
J gene: TRBJ2-7
D gene: NA

CDR3 protein: CASSLSVAGGGYTF
V gene: TRBV28
J gene: TRBJ1-2
D gene: TRBD1

CDR3 protein: CASSKGRTYTEAFF
V gene: TRBV21-1
J gene: TRBJ1-1
D gene: NA

CDR3 protein: CASSPWGGRLYEQYF
V gene: TRBV2
J gene: TRBJ2-7
D gene: NA

CDR3 protein: CASGRDSGNTIYF
V gene: TRBV2
J gene: TRBJ1-3
D gene: TRBD1

CDR3 protein: CAISPGTSGTDTQYF
V gene: TRBV10-3
J gene: TRBJ2-3
D gene: TRBD2

CDR3 protein: CASSPATGSNQPQHF
V gene: TRBV5-1
J gene: TRBJ1-5
D gene: NA

CDR3 protein: CASSLAPRKGLAAYEQYF
V gene: TRBV7-2
J gene: TRBJ2-7
D gene: NA

CDR3 protein: CATSQQGGGNTIYF
V gene: TRBV15
J gene: TRBJ1-3
D gene: NA

CDR3 protein: CASSQVGDRRETQYF
V gene: TRBV4-3
J gene: TRBJ2-5
D gene: TRBD1

CDR3 protein: CACEGIPRDEQYF
V gene: TRBV30
J gene: TRBJ2-7
D gene: NA

CDR3 protein: CASSLELGSYEQYF
V gene: TRBV11-2
J gene: TRBJ2-7
D gene: NA

CDR3 protein: CASNVGGSVYNEQFF
V gene: TRBV2
J gene: TRBJ2-1
D gene: TRBD2

CDR3 protein: CASSWTRPNTEAFF
V gene: TRBV19
J gene: TRBJ1-1
D gene: NA

CDR3 protein: CAAATDGSNQPQHF
V gene: TRBV10-3
J gene: TRBJ1-5
D gene: NA

CDR3 protein: CASSLVGEGELFF
V gene: TRBV5-1
J gene: TRBJ1-4
D gene: NA

CDR3 protein: CASSVGQGVSPLHF
V gene: TRBV28
J gene: TRBJ1-6
D gene: TRBD1

CDR3 protein: CAWTGLAEQFF
V gene: TRBV30
J gene: TRBJ2-1
D gene: TRBD2

CDR3 protein: CAWSWADTQYF
V gene: TRBV30
J gene: TRBJ2-3
D gene: NA

CDR3 protein: CASRTDRGRGEKLFF
V gene: TRBV6-5
J gene: TRBJ1-4
D gene: TRBD1

CDR3 protein: CASSQPDNSYEQYF
V gene: TRBV4-1
J gene: TRBJ2-7
D gene: NA

CDR3 protein: CASSRTSGISYEQYF
V gene: TRBV7-2
J gene: TRBJ2-7
D gene: TRBD2

CDR3 protein: CASSLSSGGYEQYF
V gene: TRBV5-1
J gene: TRBJ2-7
D gene: NA

CDR3 protein: CASSDTDTQYF
V gene: TRBV5-1
J gene: TRBJ2-3
D gene: NA

CDR3 protein: CSVGALVGTDTQYF
V gene: TRBV29-1
J gene: TRBJ2-3
D gene: NA

CDR3 protein: CASSDRGGREKLFF
V gene: TRBV5-5
J gene: TRBJ1-4
D gene: NA